These 13 T cell receptor beta chains share one sample of origin, sequenced in a study of regulatory T cells in long-lasting Graves disease. The authors built TCR beta libraries using iRepertoire HTBI primers and Arm-PCR of CDR3 regions. TCRdb passed the multiplex PCR reads through MiXCR, listing each CDR3 protein once. The sample records roughly 420,000 distinct CDR3 sequences, roughly 16% being singletons. Time point specified: newly diagnosed GD, antithyroid drugs for less than 3 months. PBMC RNA was the source of the TCR library. The sequenced sample was peripheral blood mononuclear cells (PBMCs), obtained at new diagnosis, from a patient treated with antithyroid drugs. The receptors originated from a female donor with Graves disease.

The rearrangement links TRBV4-2 to TRBJ2-3; D is perhaps TRBD2 (5 bases). Trimming removed 1 base from V and 3 bases from J, with 5 bases in between. The V gene's germline CDR1 is LGHNA and CDR2 YNFKEQ. CDR3 length: 13 residues. The CDR3 loop is CASSQGETDTQYF. The CDR3 region has the DNA TGTGCCAGCAGCCAAGGGGAGACAGATACGCAGTATTTT.

Many counts were recorded for this clonotype. The chain couples TRBV12-3 or TRBV12-4 to TRBJ1-5; 7 bases map to TRBD1. V lost 6 bases to trimming and J lost 9 bases; unmatched junction nucleotides: 11. The CDR3 contains 14 residues. The CDR3 region is CASSPGQVARPQHF. CDR3 in DNA: TGTGCCAGCAGCCCCGGACAGGTGGCTCGGCCCCAGCATTTT.

There are many counts of this clonotype. The chain couples TRBV5-1 to TRBJ1-1; D ambiguous. There are 16 residues in the CDR3. The germline V and J ends were trimmed by 4 bases and 2 bases, with 18 bases remaining between them. Germline V CDR1 and CDR2: SGHRS, YFSETQ. The CDR3 sequence is CASSREPTNINTEAFF. For the CDR3, the DNA is TGCGCCAGCAGCCGCGAACCGACAAACATAAACACTGAAGCTTTCTTT. Combining the CDR3 with reference TRBV5-1 and TRBJ1-1 gives the whole variable domain KAGVTQTPRYLIKTRGQQVTLSCSPISGHRSVSWYQQTPGQGLQFLFEYFSETQRNKGNFPGRFSGRQFSNSRSEMNVSTLELGDSALYLCASSREPTNINTEAFFGQGTRLTVV.

In its sample, this clonotype was seen many times. The rearrangement links TRBV5-1 to TRBJ1-4; TRBD1 might be the D (6 bases). Between the trimmed V and J ends, which lost 4 bases and 8 bases, there was a span of 18 bases. Germline loops: CDR1 SGHRS, CDR2 YFSETQ. This CDR3 has 15 residues. The CDR3 DNA follows: TGCGCCAGCAGCAAGGACGGGGACAATACCGAAAAACTGTTTTTT. As protein: CASSKDGDNTEKLFF.

This clonotype showed up many times. The chain has TRBV12-3 or TRBV12-4 and TRBJ1-2; no definite D call. The CDR3 covers 13 residues. V was clipped by 6 bases and J by 7 bases, with 15 bases between them. CDR3 in amino acids: CASSYYTPRGYTF. The CDR3, as DNA: TGTGCCAGCAGCTACTATACCCCCCGTGGCTACACCTTC.

This clonotype was counted many times. This sequence joins TRBV6-1 and TRBJ2-5; D gene ambiguous. The length of the CDR3 is 13 residues. Germline loops: CDR1 MNHNS, CDR2 SASEGT. Deletions cut 4 bases from V and 5 bases from J, with 11 bases between. In DNA form, the CDR3 reads TGTGCCAGCAGTGGGGCCCTGGGTGAGACCCAGTACTTC. Translated: CASSGALGETQYF.

This clonotype was counted a few times. The chain combines TRBV20-1 with TRBJ2-6; D might be TRBD2 (6 bases). This CDR3 region has 19 residues. Germline-derived CDR1 and CDR2 are DFQATT and SNEGSKA (reference sequence). V lost 3 bases, J lost 2 bases, and 23 bases lay in between. Here the CDR3 reads CSASSPHAGQFTGANVLTF. CDR3 coding DNA: TGCAGTGCTAGTTCCCCCCACGCGGGGCAATTCACTGGGGCCAACGTCCTGACTTTC.

This clonotype has at least ten counts. V and J are TRBV5-1 and TRBJ2-3; 7 bases line up with TRBD1. The germline V gene has CDR1 SGHRS and CDR2 YFSETQ. The V and J ends lost 0 bases and 6 bases, in that order; junction bases with no gene match: 7. The CDR3 covers 15 residues. CDR3 sequence (DNA): TGCGCCAGCAGCTTGGGTCGAGGGGGCCCGGATACGCAGTATTTT. It specifies CASSLGRGGPDTQYF. The full variable domain, with the rest looked up from reference TRBV5-1 and TRBJ2-3, is KAGVTQTPRYLIKTRGQQVTLSCSPISGHRSVSWYQQTPGQGLQFLFEYFSETQRNKGNFPGRFSGRQFSNSRSEMNVSTLELGDSALYLCASSLGRGGPDTQYFGPGTRLTVL.

This clonotype was observed at least ten times. J is TRBJ1-4 and V is TRBV7-8; D unclear. The CDR3 length is 15 residues. Germline V gene lookup returns CDR1 SGHVS and CDR2 FQNEAQ. Trimming removed 1 base at V and 8 bases at J, with 14 bases between. CDR3 sequence (DNA): TGTGCCAGCAGCTTAGTTGGATGGATGGAGGAAAAACTGTTTTTT. Translation: CASSLVGWMEEKLFF.

The V call is TRBV14, the J call TRBJ1-2; D is undetermined. Germline V CDR1 and CDR2: SGHDN, FVKESK. This CDR3 is 14 amino acids long. The ends were cut back, 1 base at V and 4 bases at J, with 10 bases in the middle. The CDR3 coding sequence is TGTGCCAGCAGCCAAGGTCGGGTGAGCTATGGCTACACCTTC. It yields the protein CASSQGRVSYGYTF.

This clonotype appeared many times. The chain is built from TRBV9 and TRBJ2-3; D perhaps matches TRBD1 (6 bases). Germline V gene data show CDR1 as SGDLS and CDR2 as YYNGEE. Trimming left V 7 bases short and J 0 bases short, with 15 bases between. The length of the CDR3 is 15 residues. For the CDR3, the DNA is TGTGCCAGCGCCTGGACAGCGAGAAGCACAGATACGCAGTATTTT. Translating it yields CASAWTARSTDTQYF.

CDR3: CASSGQGGYTGELFF. The CDR3 DNA reads as TGTGCCAGCAGCGGACAGGGCGGGTACACCGGGGAGCTGTTTTTT. The chain employs TRBV9 and TRBJ2-2; 7 nucleotides line up with TRBD1. The V segment lost 3 bases and the J segment 3 bases; nucleotides outside the gene matches: 5. The CDR3 is 15 residues long. CDR1 SGDLS and CDR2 YYNGEE come from the germline V gene.

This clonotype was found many times. The V gene is TRBV19, the J gene TRBJ1-1; 7 nucleotides match TRBD1. Germline V gene sequence: CDR1 LNHDA, CDR2 SQIVND (reference sequence). The CDR3 length is 15 residues. V was pared by 5 bases and J by 1 base, with 7 bases of the junction left unmatched. Written as DNA, the CDR3 is TGTGCCAGTAGTTACGGGGACAGCCGGAACACTGAAGCTTTCTTT. This sequence encodes CASSYGDSRNTEAFF.